The 13 T cell receptor beta chains given below trace back to one sample, sequenced in a study of CD8 T cells in Susac syndrome. The RNA input was roughly 0.45 to 1 ug, and it was reverse transcribed with random hexamers. MiXCR, run by TCRdb on the immunoSEQ multiplex PCR reads, gives a single entry per CDR3 protein. The sample contains 150,000 to 200,000 distinct CDR3 sequences, roughly 92% of which appear only once. Sample: CD4+ T cells from PBMCs. The receptors shown here come from a human donor with multiple sclerosis.

The V and J genes are TRBV5-6 and TRBJ1-1; 8 positions agree with TRBD1. The CDR3 contains 14 residues. Germline-derived CDR1 and CDR2 are SGHDT and YYEEEE. V dropped 0 bases and J dropped 6; count of bases not matched to a gene: 4. The CDR3 spells CASSLAGGFSEAFF. The CDR3 coding sequence is TGTGCCAGCAGCTTGGCAGGGGGCTTTTCTGAAGCTTTCTTT. Looking up the rest from reference TRBV5-6 and TRBJ1-1 gives the full variable domain: DAGVTQSPTHLIKTRGQQVTLRCSPKSGHDTVSWYQQALGQGPQFIFQYYEEEERQRGNFPDRFSGHQFPNYSSELNVNALLLGDSALYLCASSLAGGFSEAFFGQGTRLTVV.

This clonotype was counted only a few times. The chain combines TRBV2 with TRBJ1-1; 10 nucleotides agree with TRBD1. This CDR3 comprises 12 residues. The J segment lost 8 bases and the V segment lost 8 bases, leaving 5 bases of the junction unmatched. CDR1 and CDR2 (germline): SNHLY, FYNNEI. The CDR3 region is CASSDRGVEAFF. CDR3 coding DNA: TGTGCCAGCTCGGACAGGGGGGTCGAAGCTTTCTTT.

In this sample, this clonotype turned up once. The chain is built from TRBV7-9 and TRBJ1-4, with D possibly being TRBD1 (5 bases). V lost 5 bases to trimming and J lost 4 bases, with 11 bases between them. Germline loops: CDR1 SEHNR, CDR2 FQNEAQ (reference sequence). The CDR3 runs 14 residues. Here the CDR3 reads CASSMPTDNEKLFF. CDR3 coding DNA: TGTGCCAGCAGCATGCCGACAGATAATGAAAAACTGTTTTTT.

This sequence joins TRBV28 and TRBJ2-5; 7 bases align to TRBD1. Germline V gene lookup returns CDR1 MDHEN and CDR2 SYDVKM. J lost 0 bases, V lost 5 bases, and 9 bases had no gene match. This CDR3 has 16 amino acids. The CDR3 here is CASSTPRTGNQETQYF. The CDR3 region has the DNA TGTGCCAGCAGTACCCCCCGGACAGGCAACCAAGAGACCCAGTACTTC.

The gene calls are TRBV4-3 and TRBJ1-1; no clear D. Germline V gene lookup returns CDR1 LGHNA and CDR2 YSLEER. The CDR3 has 13 residues. V lost 4 bases, J lost 2 bases, and 8 bases lay in between. The CDR3 loop is CASSPHINTEAFF. The CDR3 bases are TGCGCCAGCAGCCCTCATATAAACACTGAAGCTTTCTTT.

The rearrangement links TRBV6-6 to TRBJ1-3; a weak D match, TRBD1 (5 bases). Trimming took 5 bases from V and 3 from J, leaving 11 bases between them. The CDR3 has 14 residues. Per the germline V gene, CDR1 is MNHNY and CDR2 is SVGAGI (reference sequence). The CDR3, as DNA: TGTGCCAGCAGTATGCGGGGCTTTGGAAACACCATATATTTT. Its translation is CASSMRGFGNTIYF.

The chain is built from TRBV20-1 and TRBJ1-2; 8 bases are shared with TRBD1. The CDR3 length is 13 residues. CDR1 is DFQATT, CDR2 SNEGSKA, per germline (reference sequence). Trimming took 5 bases from V and 5 from J; bases not matched to a gene: 7. The DNA of the CDR3 is TGCAGTGCTTGGCAGGGGACAGGTTATGGCTACACCTTC. It codes for CSAWQGTGYGYTF.

The chain employs TRBV20-1 and TRBJ2-1, with 9 bases fitting TRBD2. Losses at the gene ends were 6 bases for V and 5 bases for J; bases not matched to a gene: 8. Germline CDR1 and CDR2: DFQATT and SNEGSKA (reference sequence). This CDR3 region has 14 residues. The CDR3 spells CSAPRAGGNNEQFF. CDR3 DNA: TGCAGTGCCCCGCGGGCGGGGGGGAACAATGAGCAGTTCTTC.

The genes are TRBV20-1 and TRBJ2-2; 8 bases agree with TRBD2. Germline lookup yields CDR1 DFQATT and CDR2 SNEGSKA (reference sequence). V shed 1 base and J 6 bases; nucleotides not matched to a gene: 7. The length of the CDR3 is 15 residues. The CDR3 nucleotides read TGCAGTGCTAGAGCGGACGGGAGGGGGGCCGGGGAGCTGTTTTTT. It is translated as CSARADGRGAGELFF.

The CDR3 DNA sequence: TGTGCCAGCAGCCGACAGGAGAGGTATAATTCACCCCTCCACTTT. It encodes CASSRQERYNSPLHF. The genes are TRBV6-5 and TRBJ1-6; TRBD1 might be the D (6 bases). The CDR3 sequence is 15 residues long. The germline V gene encodes CDR1 MNHEY and CDR2 SVGAGI. The V and J ends lost 6 bases and 4 bases respectively, with 13 bases between them.

CDR3 amino acids: CASSLGAAEQYF. The CDR3, as DNA: TGTGCCAGCAGCTTAGGGGCGGCAGAGCAGTACTTC. The chain has TRBV7-9 and TRBJ2-7; D call uncertain. With 1 base removed from V and 7 bases from J, the gap between germline ends came to 8 bases. Germline V gene data show CDR1 as SEHNR and CDR2 as FQNEAQ (reference sequence). The CDR3 loop spans 12 amino acids.

V gene TRBV18 combines with J gene TRBJ2-7; 8 bases agree with TRBD1. The CDR3 extends over 14 amino acids. Per germline, CDR1 KGHSH and CDR2 LQKENI. The V segment lost 3 bases and the J segment 10 bases; nucleotides outside the gene matches: 11. CDR3 sequence: CASSPGTGTTQQYF. As DNA, the CDR3 is TGTGCCAGCTCACCCGGGACAGGCACGACTCAACAGTACTTC. Together with reference TRBV18 and TRBJ2-7, the CDR3 gives the full variable domain: NAGVMQNPRHLVRRRGQEARLRCSPMKGHSHVYWYRQLPEEGLKFMVYLQKENIIDESGMPKERFSAEFPKEGPSILRIQQVVRGDSAAYFCASSPGTGTTQQYFGPGTRLTVT.

The chain combines TRBV28 with TRBJ2-7, with D possibly called TRBD1 or TRBD2 (5 bases each). CDR1 and CDR2 (germline): MDHEN, SYDVKM. The CDR3 has 14 residues. The ends were cut back, 8 bases at V and 3 bases at J, with 17 bases in the middle. The DNA for the CDR3 is TGTGCCAGCGGGAGTCCGGGACGGAGCTACGAGCAGTACTTC. Its translation is CASGSPGRSYEQYF.